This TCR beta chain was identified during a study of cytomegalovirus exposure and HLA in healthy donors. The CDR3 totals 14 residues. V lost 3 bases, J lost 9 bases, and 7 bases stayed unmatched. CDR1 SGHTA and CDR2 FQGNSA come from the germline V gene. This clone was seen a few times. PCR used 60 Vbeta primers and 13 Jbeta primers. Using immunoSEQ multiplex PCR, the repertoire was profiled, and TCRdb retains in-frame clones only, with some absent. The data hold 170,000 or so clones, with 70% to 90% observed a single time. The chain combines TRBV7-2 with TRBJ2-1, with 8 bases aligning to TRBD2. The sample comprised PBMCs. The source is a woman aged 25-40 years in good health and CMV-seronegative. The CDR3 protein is CASSFGGLAGEQFF. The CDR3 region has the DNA TGTGCCAGCAGCTTTGGTGGACTAGCTGGTGAGCAGTTCTTC.